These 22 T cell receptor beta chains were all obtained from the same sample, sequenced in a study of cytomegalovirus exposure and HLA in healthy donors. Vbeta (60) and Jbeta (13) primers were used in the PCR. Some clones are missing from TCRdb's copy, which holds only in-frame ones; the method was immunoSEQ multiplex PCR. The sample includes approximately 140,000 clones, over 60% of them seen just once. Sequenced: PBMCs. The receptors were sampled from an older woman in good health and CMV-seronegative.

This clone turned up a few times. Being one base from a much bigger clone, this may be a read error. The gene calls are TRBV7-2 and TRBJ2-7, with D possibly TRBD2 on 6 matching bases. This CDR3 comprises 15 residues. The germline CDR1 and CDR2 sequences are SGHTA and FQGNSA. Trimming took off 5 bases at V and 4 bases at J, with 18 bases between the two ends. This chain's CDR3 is CASSQGASDSYEQYF. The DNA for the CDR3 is TGTGCCAGCAGCCAAGGGGCTAGCGATAGTTACGAGCAGTACTTC.

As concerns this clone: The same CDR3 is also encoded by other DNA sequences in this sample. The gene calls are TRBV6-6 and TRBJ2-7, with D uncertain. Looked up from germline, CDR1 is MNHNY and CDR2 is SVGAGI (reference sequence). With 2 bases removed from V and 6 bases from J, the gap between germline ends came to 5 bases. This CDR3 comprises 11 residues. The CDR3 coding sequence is TGTGCCAGCAGTTACGAGCGCGAGCAGTACTTC. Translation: CASSYEREQYF.

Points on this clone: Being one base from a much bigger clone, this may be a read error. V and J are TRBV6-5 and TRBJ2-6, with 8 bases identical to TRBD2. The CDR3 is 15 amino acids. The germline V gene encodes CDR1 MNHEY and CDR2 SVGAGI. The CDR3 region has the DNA TGTGCCAGCAGTGCGGGAGGCTCTGGGGCCGACGTCCTGACTTTC. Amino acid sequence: CASSAGGSGADVLTF.

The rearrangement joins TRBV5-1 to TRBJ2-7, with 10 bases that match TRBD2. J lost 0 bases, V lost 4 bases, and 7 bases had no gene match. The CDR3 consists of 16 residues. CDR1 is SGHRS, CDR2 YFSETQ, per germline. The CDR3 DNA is TGCGCCAGCAGCCCCACACTAGCGGGGTCCTCCTACGAGCAGTACTTC. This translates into CASSPTLAGSSYEQYF.

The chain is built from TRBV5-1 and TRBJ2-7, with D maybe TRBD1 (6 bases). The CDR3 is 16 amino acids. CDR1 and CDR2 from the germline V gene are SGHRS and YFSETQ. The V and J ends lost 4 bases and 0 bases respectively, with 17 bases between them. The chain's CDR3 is CASSPPRGRGSYEQYF. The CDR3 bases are TGCGCCAGCAGCCCACCCCGCGGCAGGGGCTCCTACGAGCAGTACTTC.

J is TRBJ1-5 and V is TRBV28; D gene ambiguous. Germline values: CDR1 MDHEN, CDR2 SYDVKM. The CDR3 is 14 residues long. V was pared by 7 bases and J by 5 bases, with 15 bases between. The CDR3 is CASIYRNSYQPQHF. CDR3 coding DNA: TGTGCCAGCATTTACAGAAACAGTTATCAGCCCCAGCATTTT.

The CDR3 bases are TGTGCCAGTAGGGGGGGGCAATTGTTCCATGAGCAGTTCTTC. As protein: CASRGGQLFHEQFF. The chain links TRBV19 to TRBJ2-1; D is perhaps TRBD2 (7 bases). The ends were cut back, 6 bases at V and 8 bases at J, with 17 bases in the middle. The CDR3 consists of 14 residues. The germline V gene encodes CDR1 LNHDA and CDR2 SQIVND (reference sequence).

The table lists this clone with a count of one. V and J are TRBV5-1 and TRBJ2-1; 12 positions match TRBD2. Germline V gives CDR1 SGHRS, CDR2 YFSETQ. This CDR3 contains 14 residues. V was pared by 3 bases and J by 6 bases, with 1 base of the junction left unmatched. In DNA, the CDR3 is TGCGCCAGCAGCTCTAGCGGGGGGGCCAATGAGCAGTTCTTC. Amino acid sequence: CASSSSGGANEQFF.

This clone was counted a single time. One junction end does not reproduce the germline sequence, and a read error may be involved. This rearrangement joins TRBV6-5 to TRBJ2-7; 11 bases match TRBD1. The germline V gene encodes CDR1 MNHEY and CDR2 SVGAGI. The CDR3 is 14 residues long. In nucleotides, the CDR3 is TGTGCCAGCAGTTACGTGGACAGGGGGCGCGGTTTGTCCTTC. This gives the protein CASSYVDRGRGLSF.

Here the CDR3 reads CASSPASLDYEQYF. The CDR3, as DNA: TGCGCCAGCAGCCCAGCTAGCCTCGACTACGAGCAGTACTTC. The chain carries TRBV5-1 and TRBJ2-7, with D possibly being TRBD2 (5 bases). The CDR3 runs 14 residues. Germline CDR1 reads SGHRS; CDR2 reads YFSETQ. Trimming removed 4 bases from V and 3 bases from J, with 14 bases in between.

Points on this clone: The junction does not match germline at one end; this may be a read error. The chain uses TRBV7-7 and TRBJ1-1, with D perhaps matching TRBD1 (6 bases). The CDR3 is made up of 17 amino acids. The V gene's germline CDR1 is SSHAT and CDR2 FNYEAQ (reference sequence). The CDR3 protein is CASSLARGSITNTEAFF. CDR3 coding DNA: TGTGCTAGCAGCTTAGCCAGGGGAAGCATAACGAACACTGAAGCTTTCTTT.

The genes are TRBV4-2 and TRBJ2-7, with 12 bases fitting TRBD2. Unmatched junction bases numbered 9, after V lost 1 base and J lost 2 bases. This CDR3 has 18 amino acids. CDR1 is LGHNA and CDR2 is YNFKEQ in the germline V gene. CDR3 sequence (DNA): TGTGCCAGCAGCCAAGCCCGTACTAGCGGGAGGACCACCTACGAGCAGTACTTC. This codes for CASSQARTSGRTTYEQYF.

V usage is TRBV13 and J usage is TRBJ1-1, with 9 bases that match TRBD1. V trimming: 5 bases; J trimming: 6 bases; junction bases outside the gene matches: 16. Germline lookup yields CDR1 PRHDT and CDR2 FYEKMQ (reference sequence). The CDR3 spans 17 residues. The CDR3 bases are TGTGCCAGCAGCCCAAACCCGGGACAGGGATCGGGAGCTGAAGCTTTCTTT. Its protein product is CASSPNPGQGSGAEAFF. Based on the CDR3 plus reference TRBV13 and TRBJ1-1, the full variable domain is AAGVIQSPRHLIKEKRETATLKCYPIPRHDTVYWYQQGPGQDPQFLISFYEKMQSDKGSIPDRFSAQQFSDYHSELNMSSLELGDSALYFCASSPNPGQGSGAEAFFGQGTRLTVV.

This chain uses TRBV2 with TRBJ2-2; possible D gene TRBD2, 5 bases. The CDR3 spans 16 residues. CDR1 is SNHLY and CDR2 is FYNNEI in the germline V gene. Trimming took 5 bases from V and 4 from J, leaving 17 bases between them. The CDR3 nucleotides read TGTGCCAGCAGTCTCGGCCCCCCGAGGGTCACCGGGGAGCTGTTTTTT. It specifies CASSLGPPRVTGELFF.

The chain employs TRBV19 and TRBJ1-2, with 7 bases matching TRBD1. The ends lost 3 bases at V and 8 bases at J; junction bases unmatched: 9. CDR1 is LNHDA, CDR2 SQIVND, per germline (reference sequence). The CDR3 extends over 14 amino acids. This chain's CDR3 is CASSIPRTGVGYTF. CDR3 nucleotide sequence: TGTGCCAGTAGTATCCCCCGAACAGGGGTAGGCTACACCTTC. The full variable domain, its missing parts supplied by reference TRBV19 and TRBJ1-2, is DGGITQSPKYLFRKEGQNVTLSCEQNLNHDAMYWYRQDPGQGLRLIYYSQIVNDFQKGDIAEGYSVSREKKESFPLTVTSAQKNPTAFYLCASSIPRTGVGYTFGSGTRLTVV.

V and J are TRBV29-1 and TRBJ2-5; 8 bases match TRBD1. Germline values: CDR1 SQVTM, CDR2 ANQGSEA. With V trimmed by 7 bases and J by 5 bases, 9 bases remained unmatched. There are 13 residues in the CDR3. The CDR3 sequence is CSGGQGRGETQYF. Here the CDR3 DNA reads TGCAGCGGCGGACAGGGACGGGGGGAGACCCAGTACTTC.

The chain's CDR3 is CASSSLDRGGEDTQYF. In DNA form, the CDR3 reads TGTGCCAGCAGCTCCCTCGACAGGGGCGGGGAAGATACGCAGTATTTT. The V call is TRBV7-9, the J call TRBJ2-3; the match to TRBD1 covers 8 bases. With V trimmed by 4 bases and J by 5 bases, 11 bases remained unmatched. There are 16 residues in the CDR3. Germline CDR1 reads SEHNR; CDR2 reads FQNEAQ (reference sequence). Drawing the rest from reference TRBV7-9 and TRBJ2-3, the complete variable domain is DTGVSQNPRHKITKRGQNVTFRCDPISEHNRLYWYRQTLGQGPEFLTYFQNEAQLEKSRLLSDRFSAERPKGSFSTLEIQRTEQGDSAMYLCASSSLDRGGEDTQYFGPGTRLTVL.

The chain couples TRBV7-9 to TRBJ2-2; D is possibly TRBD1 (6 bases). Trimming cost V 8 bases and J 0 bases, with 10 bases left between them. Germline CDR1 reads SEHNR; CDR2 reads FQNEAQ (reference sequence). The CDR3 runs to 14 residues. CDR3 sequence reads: CASERQANTGELFF. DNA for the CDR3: TGTGCCAGCGAAAGACAGGCGAACACCGGGGAGCTGTTTTTT. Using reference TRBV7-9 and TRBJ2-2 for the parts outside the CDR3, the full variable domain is DTGVSQNPRHKITKRGQNVTFRCDPISEHNRLYWYRQTLGQGPEFLTYFQNEAQLEKSRLLSDRFSAERPKGSFSTLEIQRTEQGDSAMYLCASERQANTGELFFGEGSRLTVL.

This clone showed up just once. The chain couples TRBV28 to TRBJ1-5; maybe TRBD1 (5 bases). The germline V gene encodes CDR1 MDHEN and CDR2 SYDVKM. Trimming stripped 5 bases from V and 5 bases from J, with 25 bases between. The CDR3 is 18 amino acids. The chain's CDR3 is CASSGVAGQISRDQPQHF. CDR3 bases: TGTGCCAGCAGTGGCGTCGCGGGGCAGATCTCCAGGGATCAGCCCCAGCATTTT.

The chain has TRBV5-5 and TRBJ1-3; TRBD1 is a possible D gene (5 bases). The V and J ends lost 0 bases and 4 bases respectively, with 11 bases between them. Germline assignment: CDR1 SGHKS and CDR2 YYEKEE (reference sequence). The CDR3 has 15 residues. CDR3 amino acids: CASSLGSGLGNTIYF. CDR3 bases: TGTGCCAGCAGCTTGGGGTCAGGGTTAGGAAACACCATATATTTT.

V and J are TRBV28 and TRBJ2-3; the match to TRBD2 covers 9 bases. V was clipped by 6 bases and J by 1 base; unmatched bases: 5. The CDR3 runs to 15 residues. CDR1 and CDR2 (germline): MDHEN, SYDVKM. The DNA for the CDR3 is TGTGCCAGCAGCGACATAGCGGGAGGCACAGATACGCAGTATTTT. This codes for CASSDIAGGTDTQYF.

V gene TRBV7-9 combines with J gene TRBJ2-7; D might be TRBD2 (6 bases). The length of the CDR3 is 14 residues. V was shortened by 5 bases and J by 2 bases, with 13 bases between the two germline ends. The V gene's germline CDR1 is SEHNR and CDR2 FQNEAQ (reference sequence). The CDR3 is CASSRSGYTYEQYF. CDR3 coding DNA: TGTGCCAGCAGCAGAAGCGGGTATACCTACGAGCAGTACTTC.